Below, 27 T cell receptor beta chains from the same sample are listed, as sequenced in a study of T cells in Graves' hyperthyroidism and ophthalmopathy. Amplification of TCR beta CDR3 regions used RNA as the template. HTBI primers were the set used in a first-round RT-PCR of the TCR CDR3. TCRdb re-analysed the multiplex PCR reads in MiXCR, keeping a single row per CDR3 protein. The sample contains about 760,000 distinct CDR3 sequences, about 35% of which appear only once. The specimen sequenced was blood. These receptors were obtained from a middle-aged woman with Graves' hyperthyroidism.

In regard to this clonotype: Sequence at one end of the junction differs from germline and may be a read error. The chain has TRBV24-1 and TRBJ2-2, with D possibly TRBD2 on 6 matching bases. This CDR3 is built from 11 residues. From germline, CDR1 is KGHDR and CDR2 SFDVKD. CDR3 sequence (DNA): TGTGCCACCAGCCTTTGGGGGGAGCTGCTTTTT. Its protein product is CATSLWGELLF.

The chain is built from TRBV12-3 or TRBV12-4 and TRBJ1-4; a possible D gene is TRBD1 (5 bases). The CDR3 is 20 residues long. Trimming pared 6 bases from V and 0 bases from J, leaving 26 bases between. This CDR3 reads CASSTPLSGLLRTTNEKLFF. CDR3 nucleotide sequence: TGTGCCAGCAGCACCCCCCTGTCAGGGTTATTACGGACAACTAATGAAAAACTGTTTTTT.

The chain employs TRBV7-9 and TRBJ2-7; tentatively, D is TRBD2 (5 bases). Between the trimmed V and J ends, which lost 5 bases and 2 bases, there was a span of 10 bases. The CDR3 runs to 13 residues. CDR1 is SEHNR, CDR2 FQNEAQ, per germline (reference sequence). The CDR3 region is CASSHRDAYEQYF. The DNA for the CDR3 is TGTGCCAGCAGCCACCGGGATGCCTACGAGCAGTACTTC.

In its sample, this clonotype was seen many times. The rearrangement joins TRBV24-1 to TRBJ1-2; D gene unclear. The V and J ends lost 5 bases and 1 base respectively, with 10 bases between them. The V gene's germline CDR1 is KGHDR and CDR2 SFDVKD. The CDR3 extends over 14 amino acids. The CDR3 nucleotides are TGTGCCACCAGTGCTAGGTCGATTAACTATGGCTACACCTTC. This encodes CATSARSINYGYTF.

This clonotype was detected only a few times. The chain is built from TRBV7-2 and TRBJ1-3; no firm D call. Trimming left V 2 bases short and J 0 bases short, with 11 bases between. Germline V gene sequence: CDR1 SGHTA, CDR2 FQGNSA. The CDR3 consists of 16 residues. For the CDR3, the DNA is TGTGCCAGCAGCTTATATCCACCCATCTCTGGAAACACCATATATTTT. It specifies CASSLYPPISGNTIYF.

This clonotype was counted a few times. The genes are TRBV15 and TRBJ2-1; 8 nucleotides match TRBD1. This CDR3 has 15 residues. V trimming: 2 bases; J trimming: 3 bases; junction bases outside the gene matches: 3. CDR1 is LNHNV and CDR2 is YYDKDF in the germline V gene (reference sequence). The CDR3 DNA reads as TGTGCCACCAGCAGACAGGGGGCTAACTACAATGAGCAGTTCTTC. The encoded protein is CATSRQGANYNEQFF.

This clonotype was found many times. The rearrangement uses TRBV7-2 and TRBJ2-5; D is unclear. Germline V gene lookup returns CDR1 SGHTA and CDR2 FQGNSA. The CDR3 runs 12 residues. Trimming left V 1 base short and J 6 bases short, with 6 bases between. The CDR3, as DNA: TGTGCCAGCAGCTTAGATCGTAAGACCCAGTACTTC. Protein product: CASSLDRKTQYF.

CDR3 sequence reads: CAISERRINQPQHF. The CDR3 coding sequence is TGTGCCATCAGTGAACGTCGGATCAATCAGCCCCAGCATTTT. The V call is TRBV10-3, the J call TRBJ1-5; D is undetermined. CDR1 and CDR2 (germline): ENHRY, SYGVKD. Trimming cost V 3 bases and J 3 bases, with 9 bases left between them. The CDR3 is 14 amino acids.

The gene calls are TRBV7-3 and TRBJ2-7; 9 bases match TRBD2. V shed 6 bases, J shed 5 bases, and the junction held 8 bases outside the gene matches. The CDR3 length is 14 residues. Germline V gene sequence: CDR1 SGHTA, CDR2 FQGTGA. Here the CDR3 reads CASSERRGGNEQYF. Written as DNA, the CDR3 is TGTGCCAGCAGTGAAAGGCGGGGGGGCAACGAGCAGTACTTC.

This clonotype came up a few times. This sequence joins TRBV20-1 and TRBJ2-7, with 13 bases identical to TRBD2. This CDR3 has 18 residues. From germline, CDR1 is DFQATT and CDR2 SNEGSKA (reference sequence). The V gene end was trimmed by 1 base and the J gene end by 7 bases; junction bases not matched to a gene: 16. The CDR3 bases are TGCAGTGCTAGAGTGAAACTAGCGGGAGGGCCCTTTCGGATTGAGCAGTACTTC. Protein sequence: CSARVKLAGGPFRIEQYF.

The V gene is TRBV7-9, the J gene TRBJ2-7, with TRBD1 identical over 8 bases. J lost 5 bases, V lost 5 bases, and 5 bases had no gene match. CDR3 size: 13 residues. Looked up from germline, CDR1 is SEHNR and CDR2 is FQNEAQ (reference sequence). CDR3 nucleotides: TGTGCCAGCAGCCGGACAGGGTTAGACGAGCAGTACTTC. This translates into CASSRTGLDEQYF.

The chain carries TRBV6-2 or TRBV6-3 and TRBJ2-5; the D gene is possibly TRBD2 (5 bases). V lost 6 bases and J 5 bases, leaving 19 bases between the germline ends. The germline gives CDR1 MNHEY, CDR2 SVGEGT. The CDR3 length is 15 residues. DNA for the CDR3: TGTGCCAGCAGGACCGCCAGGTTCCCGGGGGAGACCCAGTACTTC. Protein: CASRTARFPGETQYF.

This chain's CDR3 is CASSSTGLGNQPQHF. The CDR3 DNA reads TGTGCCAGCAGCTCGACAGGGTTGGGCAATCAGCCCCAGCATTTT. The chain combines TRBV7-2 with TRBJ1-5; 7 bases are a match to TRBD1. Per the germline V gene, CDR1 is SGHTA and CDR2 is FQGNSA. J gave up 2 bases and V 4 bases, and 5 bases lay outside the gene matches. This CDR3 contains 15 residues.

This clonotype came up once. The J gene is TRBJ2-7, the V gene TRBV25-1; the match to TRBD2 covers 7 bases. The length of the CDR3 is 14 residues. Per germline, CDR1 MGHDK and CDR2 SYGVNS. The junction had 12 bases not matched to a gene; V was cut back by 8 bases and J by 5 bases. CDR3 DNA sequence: TGTGCCAGCGGAACTAGCGTTCTTTACAACGAGCAGTACTTC. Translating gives CASGTSVLYNEQYF.

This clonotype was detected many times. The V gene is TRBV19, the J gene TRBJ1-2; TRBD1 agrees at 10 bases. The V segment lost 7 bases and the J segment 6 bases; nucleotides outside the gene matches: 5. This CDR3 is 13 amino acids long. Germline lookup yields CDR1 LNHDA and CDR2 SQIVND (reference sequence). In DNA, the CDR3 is TGTGCCAGTAATAGGGACAGGGGCGATGGCTACACCTTC. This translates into CASNRDRGDGYTF. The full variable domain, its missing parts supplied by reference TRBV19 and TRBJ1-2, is DGGITQSPKYLFRKEGQNVTLSCEQNLNHDAMYWYRQDPGQGLRLIYYSQIVNDFQKGDIAEGYSVSREKKESFPLTVTSAQKNPTAFYLCASNRDRGDGYTFGSGTRLTVV.

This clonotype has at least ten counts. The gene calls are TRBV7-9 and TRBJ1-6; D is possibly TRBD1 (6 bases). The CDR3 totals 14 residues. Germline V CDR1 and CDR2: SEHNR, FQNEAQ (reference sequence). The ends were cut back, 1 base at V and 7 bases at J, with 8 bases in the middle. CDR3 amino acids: CASSLVGTNSPLHF. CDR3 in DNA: TGTGCCAGCAGCTTAGTGGGGACAAATTCACCCCTCCACTTT.

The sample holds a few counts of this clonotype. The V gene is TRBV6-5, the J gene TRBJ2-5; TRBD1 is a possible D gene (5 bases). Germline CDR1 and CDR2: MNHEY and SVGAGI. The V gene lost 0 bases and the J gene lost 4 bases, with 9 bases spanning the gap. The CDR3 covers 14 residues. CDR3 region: CASSYSNQGETQYF. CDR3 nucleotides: TGTGCCAGCAGTTACTCAAATCAGGGAGAGACCCAGTACTTC.

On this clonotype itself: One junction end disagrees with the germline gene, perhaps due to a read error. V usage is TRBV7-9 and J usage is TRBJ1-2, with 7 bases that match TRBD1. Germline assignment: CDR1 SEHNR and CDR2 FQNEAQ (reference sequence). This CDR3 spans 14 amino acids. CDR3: CARGGQEHNYGYTF. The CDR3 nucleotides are TGCGCCAGGGGGGGGCAGGAGCATAACTATGGCTACACCTTC.

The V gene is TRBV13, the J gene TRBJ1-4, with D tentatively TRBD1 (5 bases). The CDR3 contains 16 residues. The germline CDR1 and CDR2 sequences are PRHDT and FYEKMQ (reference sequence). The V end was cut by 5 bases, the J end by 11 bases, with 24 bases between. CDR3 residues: CASSLLSGAKEWKLFF. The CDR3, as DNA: TGTGCCAGCAGCCTACTTTCCGGGGCAAAGGAGTGGAAACTGTTTTTT.

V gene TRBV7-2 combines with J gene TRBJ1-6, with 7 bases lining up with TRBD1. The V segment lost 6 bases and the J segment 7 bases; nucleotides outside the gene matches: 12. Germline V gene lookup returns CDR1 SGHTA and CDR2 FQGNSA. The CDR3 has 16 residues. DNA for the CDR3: TGTGCCAGCAGTCCGGGACAGTTTGGGGTAAATTCACCCCTCCACTTT. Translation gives CASSPGQFGVNSPLHF.

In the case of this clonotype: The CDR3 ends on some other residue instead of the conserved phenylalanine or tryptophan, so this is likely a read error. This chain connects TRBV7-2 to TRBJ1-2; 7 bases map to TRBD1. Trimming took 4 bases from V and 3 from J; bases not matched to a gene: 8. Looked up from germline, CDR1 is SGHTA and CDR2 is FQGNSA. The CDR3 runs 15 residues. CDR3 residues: CASSSFLTGYYGYTL. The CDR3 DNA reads TGTGCCAGCAGCTCCTTTCTGACAGGGTACTATGGCTACACCCTC.

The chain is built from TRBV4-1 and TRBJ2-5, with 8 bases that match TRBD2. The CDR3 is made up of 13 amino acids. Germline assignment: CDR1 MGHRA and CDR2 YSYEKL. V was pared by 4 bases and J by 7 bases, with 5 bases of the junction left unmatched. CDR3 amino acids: CASSLAGGGTQYF. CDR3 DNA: TGCGCCAGCAGCCTTGCGGGAGGTGGGACCCAGTACTTC.

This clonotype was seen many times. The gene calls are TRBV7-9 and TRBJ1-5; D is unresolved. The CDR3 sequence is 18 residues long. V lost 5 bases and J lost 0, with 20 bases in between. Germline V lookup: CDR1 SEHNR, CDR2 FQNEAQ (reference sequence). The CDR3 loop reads CASSLVSGPGYSNQPQHF. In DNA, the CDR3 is TGTGCCAGCAGCCTCGTCTCCGGGCCGGGGTATAGCAATCAGCCCCAGCATTTT. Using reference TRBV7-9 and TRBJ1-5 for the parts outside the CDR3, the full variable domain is DTGVSQNPRHKITKRGQNVTFRCDPISEHNRLYWYRQTLGQGPEFLTYFQNEAQLEKSRLLSDRFSAERPKGSFSTLEIQRTEQGDSAMYLCASSLVSGPGYSNQPQHFGDGTRLSIL.

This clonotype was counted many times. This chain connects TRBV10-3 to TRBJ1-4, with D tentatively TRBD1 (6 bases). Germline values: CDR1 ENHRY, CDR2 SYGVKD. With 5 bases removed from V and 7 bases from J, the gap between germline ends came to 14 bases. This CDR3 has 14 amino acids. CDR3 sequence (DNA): TGTGCCATCAGTTTAACAGGGAAGAGTGAAAAACTGTTTTTT. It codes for CAISLTGKSEKLFF.

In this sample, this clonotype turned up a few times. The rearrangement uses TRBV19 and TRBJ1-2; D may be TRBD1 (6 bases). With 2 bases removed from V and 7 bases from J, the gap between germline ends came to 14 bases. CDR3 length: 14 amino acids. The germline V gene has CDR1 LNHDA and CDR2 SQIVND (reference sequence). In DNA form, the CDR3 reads TGTGCCAGTAGTATACCCGTTCGGGGGGCTGGCTACACCTTC. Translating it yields CASSIPVRGAGYTF.

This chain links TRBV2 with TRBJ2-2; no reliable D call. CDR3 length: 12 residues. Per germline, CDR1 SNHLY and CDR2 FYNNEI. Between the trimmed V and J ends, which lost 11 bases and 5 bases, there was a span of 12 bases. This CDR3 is CAWTKWTGELFF. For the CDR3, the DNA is TGTGCCTGGACCAAGTGGACCGGGGAGCTGTTTTTT. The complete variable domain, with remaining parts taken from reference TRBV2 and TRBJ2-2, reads EPEVTQTPSHQVTQMGQEVILRCVPISNHLYFYWYRQILGQKVEFLVSFYNNEISEKSEIFDDQFSVERPDGSNFTLKIRSTKLEDSAMYFCAWTKWTGELFFGEGSRLTVL.

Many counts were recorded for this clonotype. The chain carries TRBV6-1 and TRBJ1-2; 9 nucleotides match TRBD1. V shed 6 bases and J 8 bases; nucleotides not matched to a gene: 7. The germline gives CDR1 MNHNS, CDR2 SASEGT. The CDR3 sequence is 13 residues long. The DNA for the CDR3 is TGTGCCAGCAGAGGGACAGGGCAGGGCGGCTACACCTTC. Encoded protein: CASRGTGQGGYTF.